This T cell receptor (beta chain) appears in the sequencing data of a study of HIV-infected patients and healthy controls. TCRdb reprocessed the 5' RACE reads with MiXCR, giving one entry per CDR3 protein. The table shows approximately 67,000 distinct CDR3 sequences, with about a sixth occurring only once. There are a few counts of this clonotype. This CDR3 contains 13 residues. With 6 bases removed from V and 5 bases from J, the gap between germline ends came to 14 bases. Germline V gene lookup returns CDR1 SGHRS and CDR2 YFSETQ. The TCR originated in a human donor in good health. Sequenced sample: CD4+ T cells from blood. The gene calls are TRBV5-1 and TRBJ2-5; D gene uncertain. The CDR3 coding sequence is TGCGCCAGCACGGACGGGTCCGTGGAGACCCAGTACTTC. Protein product: CASTDGSVETQYF.